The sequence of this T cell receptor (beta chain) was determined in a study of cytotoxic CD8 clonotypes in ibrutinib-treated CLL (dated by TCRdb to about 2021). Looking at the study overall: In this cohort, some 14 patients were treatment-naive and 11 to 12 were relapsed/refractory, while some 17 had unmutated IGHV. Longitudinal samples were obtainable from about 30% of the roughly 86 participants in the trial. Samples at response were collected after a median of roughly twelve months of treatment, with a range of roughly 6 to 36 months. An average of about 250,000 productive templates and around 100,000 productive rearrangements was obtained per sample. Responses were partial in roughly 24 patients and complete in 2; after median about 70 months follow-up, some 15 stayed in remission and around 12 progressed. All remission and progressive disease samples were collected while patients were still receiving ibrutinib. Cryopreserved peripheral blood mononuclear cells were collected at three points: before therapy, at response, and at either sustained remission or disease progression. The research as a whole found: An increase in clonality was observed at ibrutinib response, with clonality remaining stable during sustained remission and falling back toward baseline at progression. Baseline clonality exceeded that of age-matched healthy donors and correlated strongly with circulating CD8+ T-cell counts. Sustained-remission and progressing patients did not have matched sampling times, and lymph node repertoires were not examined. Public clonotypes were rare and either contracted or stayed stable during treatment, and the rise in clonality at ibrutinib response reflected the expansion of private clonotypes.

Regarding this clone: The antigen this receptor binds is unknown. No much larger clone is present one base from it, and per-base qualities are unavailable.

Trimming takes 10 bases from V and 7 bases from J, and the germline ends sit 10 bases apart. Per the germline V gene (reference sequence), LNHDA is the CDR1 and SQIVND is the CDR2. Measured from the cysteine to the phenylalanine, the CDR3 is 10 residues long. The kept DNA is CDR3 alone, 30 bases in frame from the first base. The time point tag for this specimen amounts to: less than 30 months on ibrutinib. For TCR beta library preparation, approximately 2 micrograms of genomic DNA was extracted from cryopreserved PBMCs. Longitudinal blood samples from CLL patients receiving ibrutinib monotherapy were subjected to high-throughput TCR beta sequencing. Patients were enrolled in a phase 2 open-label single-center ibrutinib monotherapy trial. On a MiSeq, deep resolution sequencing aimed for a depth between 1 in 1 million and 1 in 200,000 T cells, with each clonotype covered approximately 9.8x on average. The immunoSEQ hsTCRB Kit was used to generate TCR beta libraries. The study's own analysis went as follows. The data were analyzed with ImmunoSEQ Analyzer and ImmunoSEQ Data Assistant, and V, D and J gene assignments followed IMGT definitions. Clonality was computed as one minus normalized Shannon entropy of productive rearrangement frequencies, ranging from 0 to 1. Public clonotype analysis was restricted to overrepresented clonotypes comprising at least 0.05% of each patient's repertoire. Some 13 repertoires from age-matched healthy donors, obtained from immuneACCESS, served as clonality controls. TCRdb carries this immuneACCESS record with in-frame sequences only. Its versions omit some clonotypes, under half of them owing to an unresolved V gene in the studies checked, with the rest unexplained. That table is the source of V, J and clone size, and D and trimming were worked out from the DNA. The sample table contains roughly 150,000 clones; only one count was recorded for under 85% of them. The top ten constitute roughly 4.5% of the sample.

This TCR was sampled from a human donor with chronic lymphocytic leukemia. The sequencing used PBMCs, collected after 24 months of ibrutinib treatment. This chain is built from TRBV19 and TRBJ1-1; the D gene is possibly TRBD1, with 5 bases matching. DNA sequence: TGTGCCACCCGACAGAATGAAGCTTTCTTT. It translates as CATRQNEAFF.